The subject of this entry is one T cell receptor beta chain. Its antigen is not identified. A read error is likely, as this CDR3 ends without the conserved phenylalanine or tryptophan. V was trimmed by 5 bases and J by 7 bases, leaving 14 bases between them. The CDR3 is 13 amino acids. These data originate in a study of tumor-infiltrating lymphocytes in primary liver carcinoma. Starting material for RNA and DNA co-extraction consisted of about 20-33 mg of unsorted bulk tissue. With a constant-region primer, TCR beta cDNA was made from around 520 ng of total RNA. What produced the TCR beta libraries was three nested multiplex PCR rounds using slightly modified ARM-PCR. TRBV1-TRBV30 forward and Cbeta reverse primers drove the first two roughly 11-cycle rounds. TCRdb re-called the multiplex PCR reads through MiXCR, storing one row per CDR3 protein. The data contain fewer than 85,000 distinct CDR3 sequences, under 75% of them singletons.

Study-wide results and caveats: Blood trailed tumors significantly in top-250-clone fraction (p = 0.039). Pairs of tumor regions overlapped more than tumor-adjacent and tumor-blood pairs did.

The receptor's source is a man aged 40-49 years with primary liver carcinoma and hepatitis B virus infection. The chain carries TRBV12-3 or TRBV12-4 and TRBJ1-1; a weak D match, TRBD1 (5 bases). The specimen sequenced was tumor-adjacent normal liver tissue. The CDR3 here is CASSEGIGDEAFL. CDR3 in DNA: TGTGCCAGCAGTGAAGGGATAGGGGATGAAGCTTTCTTG.